Shown below are 21 T cell receptor beta chains from a single sample sequenced in a study of blood T cells in healthy people across ages (dated by TCRdb to 2014 to 2015). The library was obtained by 5' RACE. A second PCR of about 7 to 12 cycles was performed with a sample-barcoded 5' primer and a J-beta primer mix. TCRdb applied fastp at Q25 and MiXCR to the public reads, then kept only in-frame beta chains. Rows merge per CDR3 protein into single entries with the most common DNA and genes. A total of fewer than 2 million distinct CDR3 sequences appear in this sample, 39% of them only once. Approximately 22% of the sample goes to the ten largest clones. The sequenced sample was blood. The receptors come from a human donor in good health.

This clonotype was counted between two and nine times. V gene TRBV7-6 combines with J gene TRBJ2-5; D ambiguous. Trimming removed 1 base at V and 4 bases at J, with 13 bases between. CDR1 is SGHVS, CDR2 FNYEAQ, per germline. This CDR3 comprises 15 residues. Written as DNA, the CDR3 is TGTGCCAGCAGCTTAGGGCGGCCAGGTGGAGAGACCCAGTACTTC. Protein product: CASSLGRPGGETQYF.

V is TRBV9 and J is TRBJ2-7; 7 nucleotides align to TRBD2. V gave up 3 bases and J gave up 1 base; unmatched junction bases: 10. The CDR3 totals 16 residues. Germline V gives CDR1 SGDLS, CDR2 YYNGEE. The CDR3 DNA follows: TGTGCCAGCAGCGAGGGAGCGGGACCGGAGTCCTACGAGCAGTACTTC. Its translation: CASSEGAGPESYEQYF.

This clonotype was counted many times. V is TRBV7-3 and J is TRBJ2-1; the D gene is possibly TRBD2 (6 bases). Trimming took off 2 bases at V and 2 bases at J, with 10 bases between the two ends. The germline V gene has CDR1 SGHTA and CDR2 FQGTGA. This CDR3 has 15 amino acids. CDR3 bases: TGTGCCAGCAGCTTAGGCACTAGCCCCTACAATGAGCAGTTCTTC. Protein sequence: CASSLGTSPYNEQFF.

In this sample, this clonotype turned up a few times. The chain uses TRBV28 and TRBJ2-7; D is undetermined. This CDR3 is 14 amino acids long. Germline CDR1 and CDR2: MDHEN and SYDVKM. V was cut by 3 bases and J by 0 bases, with 9 bases left in between. The CDR3 DNA reads as TGTGCCAGCAGTTTTTGGACGTCCTCCTACGAGCAGTACTTC. Its protein product is CASSFWTSSYEQYF. The variable domain in full, completed from reference TRBV28 and TRBJ2-7, reads DVKVTQSSRYLVKRTGEKVFLECVQDMDHENMFWYRQDPGLGLRLIYFSYDVKMKEKGDIPEGYSVSREKKERFSLILESASTNQTSMYLCASSFWTSSYEQYFGPGTRLTVT.

The CDR3 here is CASIKGAEAFF. As DNA, the CDR3 is TGTGCCAGTATTAAGGGGGCTGAAGCTTTCTTT. V usage is TRBV19 and J usage is TRBJ1-1, with D possibly TRBD1 on 6 matching bases. The V gene lost 7 bases and the J gene lost 6 bases, with 9 bases spanning the gap. Germline CDR1 is LNHDA and CDR2 is SQIVND (reference sequence). The CDR3 contains 11 residues.

A note on this clonotype: One end of the junction is discordant with germline, which a read error may explain. The chain has TRBV2 and TRBJ2-7; 7 bases match TRBD2. CDR1 is SNHLY and CDR2 is FYNNEI in the germline V gene. The CDR3 extends over 16 amino acids. In DNA, the CDR3 is TGTGCCAGCAGACGGCCCGGGGGGAAGGTTTCCTACAAGCAGTACTTC. Its protein product is CASRRPGGKVSYKQYF.

The chain has TRBV7-3 and TRBJ2-1, with TRBD1 as a possible D gene (6 bases). There are 17 residues in the CDR3. The germline V and J ends were trimmed by 4 bases and 3 bases, with 19 bases remaining between them. The germline V gene encodes CDR1 SGHTA and CDR2 FQGTGA. CDR3 nucleotides: TGTGCCAGCAGCTCTTCCCCTACAGGGCTGCACTACAATGAGCAGTTCTTC. It translates to CASSSSPTGLHYNEQFF.

This CDR3 is CASSPRDRRKGNEQFF. Here the CDR3 DNA reads TGTGCCAGCAGCCCCCGGGACAGGAGAAAGGGGAATGAGCAGTTCTTC. V usage is TRBV7-9 and J usage is TRBJ2-1; 8 nucleotides agree with TRBD1. CDR1 SEHNR and CDR2 FQNEAQ come from the germline V gene (reference sequence). The J segment lost 7 bases and the V segment lost 5 bases, leaving 13 bases of the junction unmatched. The CDR3 contains 16 residues.

This clonotype turned up a few times. The V call is TRBV6-1, the J call TRBJ2-2; possible D gene TRBD1, 6 bases. This CDR3 spans 18 amino acids. Looked up from germline, CDR1 is MNHNS and CDR2 is SASEGT. Between the trimmed V and J ends, which lost 7 bases and 2 bases, there was a span of 23 bases. CDR3 in amino acids: CASNGTPRFFPNTGELFF. The CDR3 region has the DNA TGTGCCAGCAACGGGACACCGAGATTTTTCCCAAACACCGGGGAGCTGTTTTTT.

This clonotype was seen only once. The gene calls are TRBV6-5 and TRBJ1-5; 8 positions match TRBD1. After removal of 0 bases from V and 6 bases from J, the junction contained 19 bases not matched to a gene. The CDR3 sequence is 20 residues long. Germline V gives CDR1 MNHEY, CDR2 SVGAGI. The CDR3: CASSYSRGQEEGRVIQPQHF. In nucleotides, the CDR3 is TGTGCCAGCAGTTACTCTCGGGGACAGGAGGAGGGTAGAGTGATTCAGCCCCAGCATTTT.

The rearrangement joins TRBV9 to TRBJ1-2; a possible D gene is TRBD1 (6 bases). Germline lookup yields CDR1 SGDLS and CDR2 YYNGEE. The CDR3 covers 13 residues. Trimming left V 3 bases short and J 4 bases short, with 10 bases between. The CDR3: CASSGTDGYGYTF. CDR3 DNA: TGTGCCAGCAGCGGGACAGATGGCTATGGCTACACCTTC. The variable domain in full, completed from reference TRBV9 and TRBJ1-2, reads DSGVTQTPKHLITATGQRVTLRCSPRSGDLSVYWYQQSLDQGLQFLIQYYNGEERAKGNILERFSAQQFPDLHSELNLSSLELGDSALYFCASSGTDGYGYTFGSGTRLTVV.

The chain employs TRBV5-1 and TRBJ2-5; the D gene is possibly TRBD2 (5 bases). This CDR3 is built from 16 residues. Germline-derived CDR1 and CDR2 are SGHRS and YFSETQ. V lost 2 bases to trimming and J lost 2 bases, with 16 bases between them. The CDR3 DNA follows: TGCGCCAGCAGCTTAGGACTCGGTGCTCTACAAGAGACCCAGTACTTC. Translation gives CASSLGLGALQETQYF.

This clonotype has a handful of counts. The genes are TRBV6-1 and TRBJ1-1; TRBD1 matches 7 bases. The germline V gene has CDR1 MNHNS and CDR2 SASEGT. The V and J ends lost 10 bases and 6 bases, in that order; junction bases with no gene match: 11. This CDR3 has 13 amino acids. The CDR3 DNA sequence: TGTGCCATCAATACCAGAGGGACAGCTGAAGCTTTCTTT. Protein: CAINTRGTAEAFF.

The sample holds a few counts of this clonotype. The chain uses TRBV15 and TRBJ2-5, with D possibly being TRBD1 (6 bases). CDR3 length equals 13 residues. The germline V gene has CDR1 LNHNV and CDR2 YYDKDF (reference sequence). The V gene lost 1 base and the J gene lost 5 bases, with 8 bases spanning the gap. The CDR3 here is CATSRATGETQYF. CDR3 nucleotide sequence: TGTGCCACCAGCAGAGCTACAGGGGAGACCCAGTACTTC.

The chain employs TRBV3-1 and TRBJ2-3; weak D call: TRBD2 (6 bases). Germline V lookup: CDR1 LGHDT, CDR2 YNNKEL (reference sequence). This CDR3 region has 13 residues. Trimming left V 8 bases short and J 2 bases short, with 11 bases between. The DNA of the CDR3 is TGTGCCAGCTCTCTAGCGATCACAGATACGCAGTATTTT. This gives the protein CASSLAITDTQYF.

The rearrangement uses TRBV7-8 and TRBJ2-7; 11 positions match TRBD1. The CDR3 covers 16 residues. The germline V gene encodes CDR1 SGHVS and CDR2 FQNEAQ. V shed 7 bases and J 1 base; nucleotides not matched to a gene: 9. Written as DNA, the CDR3 is TGTGCCAGCATCGATACCGGGACAGGGGGTTCCTACGAGCAGTACTTC. This codes for CASIDTGTGGSYEQYF.

This clonotype turned up a few times. V usage is TRBV7-2 and J usage is TRBJ2-1, with D unresolved. The CDR3 runs 14 residues. V shed 1 base and J shed 3 bases, with 7 bases lying between them. The germline V gene encodes CDR1 SGHTA and CDR2 FQGNSA. CDR3 DNA: TGTGCCAGCAGCTTAGACTCTAACTACAATGAGCAGTTCTTC. This gives the protein CASSLDSNYNEQFF.

The V call is TRBV4-2, the J call TRBJ1-1; 7 nucleotides match TRBD1. Germline values: CDR1 LGHNA, CDR2 YNFKEQ. V dropped 5 bases and J dropped 6; count of bases not matched to a gene: 12. The CDR3 is 15 residues long. CDR3 protein: CASSSVTGSVAEAFF. In DNA form, the CDR3 reads TGTGCCAGCAGCTCGGTGACAGGGAGTGTCGCTGAAGCTTTCTTT.

This clonotype showed up just a few times. J is TRBJ2-1 and V is TRBV7-6, with D possibly called TRBD1 or TRBD2 (5 bases each). CDR1 is SGHVS and CDR2 is FNYEAQ in the germline V gene. The germline V and J ends were trimmed by 1 base and 8 bases, with 15 bases remaining between them. This CDR3 comprises 15 residues. CDR3 bases: TGTGCCAGCAGCTTAGGGATCCATCGGGGCTATGAGCAGTTCTTC. Amino acids: CASSLGIHRGYEQFF. The full variable domain, completed using reference TRBV7-6 and TRBJ2-1, is GAGVSQSPRYKVTKRGQDVALRCDPISGHVSLYWYRQALGQGPEFLTYFNYEAQQDKSGLPNDRFSAERPEGSISTLTIQRTEQRDSAMYRCASSLGIHRGYEQFFGPGTRLTVL.

DNA of the CDR3: TGTGCCAGCAGCCGACCAGGGTTCGGGGGATTTGCCCAGTACTTC. Translation: CASSRPGFGGFAQYF. The gene calls are TRBV5-6 and TRBJ2-5, with a weak D call TRBD2 (6 bases). Trimming pared 4 bases from V and 9 bases from J, leaving 22 bases between. This CDR3 has 15 residues. CDR1 SGHDT and CDR2 YYEEEE come from the germline V gene.

The rearrangement uses TRBV7-9 and TRBJ1-2; TRBD1 is a possible D gene (5 bases). This CDR3 contains 13 residues. Germline CDR1 SEHNR, CDR2 FQNEAQ (reference sequence). V lost 6 bases to trimming and J lost 7 bases, with 15 bases between them. The CDR3 DNA follows: TGTGCCAGCAGTGCACCGGGGGAGAGTGGCTACACCTTC. Protein: CASSAPGESGYTF.